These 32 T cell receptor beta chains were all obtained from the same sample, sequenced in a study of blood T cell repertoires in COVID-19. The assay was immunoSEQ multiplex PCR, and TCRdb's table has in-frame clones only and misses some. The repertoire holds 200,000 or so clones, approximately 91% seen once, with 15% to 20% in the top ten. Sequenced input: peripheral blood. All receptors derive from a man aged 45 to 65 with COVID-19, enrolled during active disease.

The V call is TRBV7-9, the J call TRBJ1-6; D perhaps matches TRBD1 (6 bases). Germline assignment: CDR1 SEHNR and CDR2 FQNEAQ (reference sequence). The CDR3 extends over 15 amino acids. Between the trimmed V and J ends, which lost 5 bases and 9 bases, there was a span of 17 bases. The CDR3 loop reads CASSTSGTSFSPLHF. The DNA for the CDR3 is TGTGCCAGCAGCACCTCCGGGACAAGTTTTTCACCCCTCCACTTT.

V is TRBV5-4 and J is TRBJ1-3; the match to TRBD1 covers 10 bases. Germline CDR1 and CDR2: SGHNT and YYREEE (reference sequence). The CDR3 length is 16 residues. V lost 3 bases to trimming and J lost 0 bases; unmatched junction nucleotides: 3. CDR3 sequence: CASSSGQGTSGNTIYF. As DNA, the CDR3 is TGTGCCAGCAGCTCGGGACAGGGGACCTCTGGAAACACCATATATTTT. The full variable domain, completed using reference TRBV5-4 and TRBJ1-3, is ETGVTQSPTHLIKTRGQQVTLRCSSQSGHNTVSWYQQALGQGPQFIFQYYREEENGRGNFPPRFSGLQFPNYSSELNVNALELDDSALYLCASSSGQGTSGNTIYFGEGSWLTVV.

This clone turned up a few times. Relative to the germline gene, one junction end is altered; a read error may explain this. The CDR3 bases are TGTGCCAGCAGTAACCCTACAGGGCCCGCGGATTTT. Amino acid sequence: CASSNPTGPADF. The chain couples TRBV6-2 or TRBV6-3 to TRBJ1-5, with D possibly being TRBD1 (6 bases). The CDR3 contains 12 residues. Germline CDR1 is MNHEY and CDR2 is SVGEGT.

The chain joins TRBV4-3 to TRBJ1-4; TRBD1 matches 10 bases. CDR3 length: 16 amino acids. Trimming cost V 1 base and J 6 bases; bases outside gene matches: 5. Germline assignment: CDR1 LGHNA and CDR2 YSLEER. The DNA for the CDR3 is TGCGCCAGCAGCCAAGCAGTAGGGACAGGGGATGAAAAACTGTTTTTT. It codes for CASSQAVGTGDEKLFF.

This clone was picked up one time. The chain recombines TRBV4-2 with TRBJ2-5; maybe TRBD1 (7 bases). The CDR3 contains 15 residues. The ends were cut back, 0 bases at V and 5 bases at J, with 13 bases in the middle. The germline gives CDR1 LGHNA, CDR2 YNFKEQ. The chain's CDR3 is CASSQEGRGRETQYF. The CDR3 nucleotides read TGTGCCAGCAGCCAAGAAGGCAGGGGGAGGGAGACCCAGTACTTC.

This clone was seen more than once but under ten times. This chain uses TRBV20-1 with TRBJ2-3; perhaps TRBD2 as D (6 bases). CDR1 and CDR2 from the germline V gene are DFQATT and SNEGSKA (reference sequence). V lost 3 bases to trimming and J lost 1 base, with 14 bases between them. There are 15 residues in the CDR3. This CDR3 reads CSASRDSGRTDTQYF. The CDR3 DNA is TGCAGTGCTAGTCGGGATAGCGGCCGCACAGATACGCAGTATTTT.

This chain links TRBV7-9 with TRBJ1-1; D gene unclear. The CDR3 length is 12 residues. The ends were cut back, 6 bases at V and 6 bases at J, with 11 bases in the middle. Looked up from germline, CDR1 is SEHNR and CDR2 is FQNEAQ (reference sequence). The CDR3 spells CASSVRHSEAFF. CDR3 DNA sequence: TGTGCCAGCAGTGTGCGCCACTCTGAAGCTTTCTTT.

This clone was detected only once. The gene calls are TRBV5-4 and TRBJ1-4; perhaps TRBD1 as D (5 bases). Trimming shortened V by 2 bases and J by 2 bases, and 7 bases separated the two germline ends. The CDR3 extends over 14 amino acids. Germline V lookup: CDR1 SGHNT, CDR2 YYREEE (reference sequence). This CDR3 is CASSFRGTNEKLFF. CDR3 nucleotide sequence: TGTGCCAGCAGCTTTCGGGGGACTAATGAAAAACTGTTTTTT.

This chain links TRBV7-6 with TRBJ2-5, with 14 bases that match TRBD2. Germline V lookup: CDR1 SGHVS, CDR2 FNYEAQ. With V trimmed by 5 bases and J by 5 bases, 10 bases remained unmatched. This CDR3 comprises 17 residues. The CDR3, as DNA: TGTGCCAGCAGCGAGGGACTAGCGGGAGTTTTTGTCGAGACCCAGTACTTC. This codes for CASSEGLAGVFVETQYF.

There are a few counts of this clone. The DNA of the CDR3 is TGTGCCAGCAGCGGGGATGGGCGGGGTGCAGCAGATACGCAGTATTTT. The encoded protein is CASSGDGRGAADTQYF. This chain joins TRBV13 and TRBJ2-3, with TRBD2 as a possible D gene (6 bases). Trimming stripped 5 bases from V and 4 bases from J, with 19 bases between. There are 16 residues in the CDR3. The germline gives CDR1 PRHDT, CDR2 FYEKMQ (reference sequence).

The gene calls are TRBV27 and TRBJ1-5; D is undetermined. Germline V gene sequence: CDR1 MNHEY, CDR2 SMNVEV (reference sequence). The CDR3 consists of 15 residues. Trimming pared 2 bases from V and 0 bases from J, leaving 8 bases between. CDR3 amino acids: CASSLTPDSNQPQHF. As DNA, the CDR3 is TGTGCCAGCAGTTTAACGCCAGATAGCAATCAGCCCCAGCATTTT.

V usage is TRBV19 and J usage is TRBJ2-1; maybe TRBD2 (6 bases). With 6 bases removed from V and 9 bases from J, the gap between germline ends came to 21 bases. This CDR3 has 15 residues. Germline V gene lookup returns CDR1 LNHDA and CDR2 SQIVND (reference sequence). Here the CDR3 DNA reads TGTGCCAGTAGGGGGACTCCTCCCCAAGTCCCTGAGCAGTTCTTC. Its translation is CASRGTPPQVPEQFF.

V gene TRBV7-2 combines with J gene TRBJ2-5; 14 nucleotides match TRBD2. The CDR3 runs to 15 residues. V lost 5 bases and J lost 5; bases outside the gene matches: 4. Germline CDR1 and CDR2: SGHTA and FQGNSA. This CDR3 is CASSAWTSGGETQYF. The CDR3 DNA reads TGTGCCAGCAGCGCCTGGACTAGCGGGGGGGAGACCCAGTACTTC.

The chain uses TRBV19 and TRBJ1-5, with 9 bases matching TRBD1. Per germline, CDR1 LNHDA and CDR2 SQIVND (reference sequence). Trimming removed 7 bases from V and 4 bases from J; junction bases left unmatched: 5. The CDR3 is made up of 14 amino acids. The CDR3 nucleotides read TGTGCCAGTATTCGGACAGGGGCAAATCAGCCCCAGCATTTT. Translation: CASIRTGANQPQHF.

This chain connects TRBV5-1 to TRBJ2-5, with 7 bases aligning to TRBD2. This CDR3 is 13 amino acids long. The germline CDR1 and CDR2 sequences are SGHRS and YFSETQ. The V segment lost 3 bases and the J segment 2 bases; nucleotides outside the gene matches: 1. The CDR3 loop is CASSWGGQETQYF. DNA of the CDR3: TGCGCCAGCAGCTGGGGGGGACAAGAGACCCAGTACTTC.

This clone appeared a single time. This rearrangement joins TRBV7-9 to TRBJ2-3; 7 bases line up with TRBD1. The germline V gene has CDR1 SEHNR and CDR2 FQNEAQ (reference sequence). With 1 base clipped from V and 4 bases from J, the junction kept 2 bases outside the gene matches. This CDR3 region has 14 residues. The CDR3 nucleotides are TGTGCCAGCAGCTTAGGACAGGGTGCAGATACGCAGTATTTT. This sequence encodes CASSLGQGADTQYF.

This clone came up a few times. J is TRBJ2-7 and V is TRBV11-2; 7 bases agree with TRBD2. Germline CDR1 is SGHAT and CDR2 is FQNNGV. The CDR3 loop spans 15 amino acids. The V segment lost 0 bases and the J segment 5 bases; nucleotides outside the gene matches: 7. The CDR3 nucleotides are TGTGCCAGCAGCTTAGAAGGGACTACCAGCAACGAGCAGTACTTC. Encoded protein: CASSLEGTTSNEQYF.

In DNA, the CDR3 is TGTGCCAGCAGCCCCGGTTCCTACAATGAGCAGTTCTTC. It yields the protein CASSPGSYNEQFF. The rearrangement uses TRBV3-1 (or the pseudogene TRBV3-2) and TRBJ2-1; D not resolved. The germline V gene has CDR1 LGHDT and CDR2 YNNKEL (reference sequence). CDR3 length: 13 residues. The V gene lost 4 bases and the J gene lost 1 base, with 5 bases spanning the gap.

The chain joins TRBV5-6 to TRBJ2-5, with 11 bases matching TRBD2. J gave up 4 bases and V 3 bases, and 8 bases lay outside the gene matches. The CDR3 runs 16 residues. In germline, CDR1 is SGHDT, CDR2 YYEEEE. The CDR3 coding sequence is TGTGCCAGCAGCTCCTTTAGCGGGGGGGCGCGAGAGACCCAGTACTTC. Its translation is CASSSFSGGARETQYF.

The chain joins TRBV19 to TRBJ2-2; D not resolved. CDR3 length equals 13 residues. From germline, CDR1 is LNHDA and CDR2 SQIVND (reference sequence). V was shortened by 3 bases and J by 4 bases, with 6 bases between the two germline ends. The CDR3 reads CASSIYGTGELFF. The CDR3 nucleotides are TGTGCCAGTAGTATCTATGGCACCGGGGAGCTGTTTTTT.

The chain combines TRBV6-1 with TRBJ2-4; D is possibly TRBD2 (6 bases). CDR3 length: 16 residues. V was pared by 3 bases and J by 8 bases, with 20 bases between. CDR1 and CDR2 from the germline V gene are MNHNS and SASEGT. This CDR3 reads CASSEGLTRFGDIQYF. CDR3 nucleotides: TGTGCCAGCAGTGAGGGACTTACACGTTTTGGAGACATTCAGTACTTC.

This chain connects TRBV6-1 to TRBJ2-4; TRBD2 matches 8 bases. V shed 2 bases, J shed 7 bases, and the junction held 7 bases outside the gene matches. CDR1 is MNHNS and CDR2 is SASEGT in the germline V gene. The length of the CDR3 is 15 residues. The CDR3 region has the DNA TGTGCCAGCAGTGAACCCGGGGGGGGGTTGAACATTCAGTACTTC. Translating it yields CASSEPGGGLNIQYF.

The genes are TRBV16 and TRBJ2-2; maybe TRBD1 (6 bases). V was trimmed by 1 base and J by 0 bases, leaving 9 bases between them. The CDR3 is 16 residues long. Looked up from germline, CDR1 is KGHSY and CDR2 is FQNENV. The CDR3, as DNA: TGTGCCAGCAGCCAATTCGACAGGTCGAACACCGGGGAGCTGTTTTTT. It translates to CASSQFDRSNTGELFF. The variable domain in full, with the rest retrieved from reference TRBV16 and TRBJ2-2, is GEEVAQTPKHLVRGEGQKAKLYCAPIKGHSYVFWYQQVLKNEFKFLISFQNENVFDETGMPKERFSAKCLPNSPCSLEIQATKLEDSAVYFCASSQFDRSNTGELFFGEGSRLTVL.

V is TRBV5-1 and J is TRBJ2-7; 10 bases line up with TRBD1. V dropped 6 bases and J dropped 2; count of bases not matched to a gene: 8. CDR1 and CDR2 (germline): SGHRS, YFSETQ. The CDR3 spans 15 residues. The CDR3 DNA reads TGCGCCAGCAAATCCCCGGGACAGGGGACCTACGAGCAGTACTTC. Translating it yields CASKSPGQGTYEQYF.

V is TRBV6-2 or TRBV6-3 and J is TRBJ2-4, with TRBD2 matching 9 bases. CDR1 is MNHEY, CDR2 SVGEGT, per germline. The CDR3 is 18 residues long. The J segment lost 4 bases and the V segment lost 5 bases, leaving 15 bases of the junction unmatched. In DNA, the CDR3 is TGTGCCAGCAGTGCATTGTCGAGCGGGGGGTCAGCAAAAAACATTCAGTACTTC. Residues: CASSALSSGGSAKNIQYF.

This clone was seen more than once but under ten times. The chain's CDR3 is CASSLVTANQPQHF. CDR3 coding DNA: TGTGCCAGCAGTTTAGTGACAGCTAATCAGCCCCAGCATTTT. The chain is built from TRBV28 and TRBJ1-5; a weak D match, TRBD1 (5 bases). CDR3 length: 14 amino acids. The germline gives CDR1 MDHEN, CDR2 SYDVKM. V lost 2 bases, J lost 4 bases, and 9 bases lay in between.

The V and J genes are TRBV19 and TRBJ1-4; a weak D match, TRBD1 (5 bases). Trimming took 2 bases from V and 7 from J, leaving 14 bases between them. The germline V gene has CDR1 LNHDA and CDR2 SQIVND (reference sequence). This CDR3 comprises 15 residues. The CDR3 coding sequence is TGTGCCAGTAGTATAAGGCAGGGCGGTGGTGAAAAACTGTTTTTT. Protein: CASSIRQGGGEKLFF.

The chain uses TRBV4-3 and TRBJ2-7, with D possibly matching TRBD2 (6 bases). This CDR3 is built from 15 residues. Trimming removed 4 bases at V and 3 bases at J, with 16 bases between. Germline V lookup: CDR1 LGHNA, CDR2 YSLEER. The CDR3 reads CASSPGASGYYEQYF. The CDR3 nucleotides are TGCGCCAGCAGCCCGGGAGCTAGTGGATACTACGAGCAGTACTTC.

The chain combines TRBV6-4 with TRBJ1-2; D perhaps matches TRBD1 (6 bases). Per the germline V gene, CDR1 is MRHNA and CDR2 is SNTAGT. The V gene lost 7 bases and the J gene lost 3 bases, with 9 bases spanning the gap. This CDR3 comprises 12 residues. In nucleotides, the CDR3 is TGTGCCAGCAAGGGACAATACTATGGCTACACCTTC. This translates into CASKGQYYGYTF.

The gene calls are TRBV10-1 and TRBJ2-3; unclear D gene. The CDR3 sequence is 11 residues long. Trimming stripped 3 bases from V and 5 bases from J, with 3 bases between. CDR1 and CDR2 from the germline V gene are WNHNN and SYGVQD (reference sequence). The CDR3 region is CASSDLDTQYF. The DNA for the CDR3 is TGCGCCAGCAGTGACTTAGATACGCAGTATTTT.

CDR3: CASKRGCCLNIQYF. In DNA form, the CDR3 reads TGTGCCAGCAAGCGGGGGTGCTGTTTAAACATTCAGTACTTC. The genes are TRBV21-1 and TRBJ2-4; the table calls TRBD2, which could not be checked here. TRBV21-1 is classified as a pseudogene. This CDR3 comprises 14 residues.

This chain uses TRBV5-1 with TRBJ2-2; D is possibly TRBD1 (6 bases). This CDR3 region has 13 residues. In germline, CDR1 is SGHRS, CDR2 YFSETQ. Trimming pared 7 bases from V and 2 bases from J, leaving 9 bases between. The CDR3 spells CASRDTNTGELFF. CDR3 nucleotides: TGCGCCAGCCGGGACACCAACACCGGGGAGCTGTTTTTT.